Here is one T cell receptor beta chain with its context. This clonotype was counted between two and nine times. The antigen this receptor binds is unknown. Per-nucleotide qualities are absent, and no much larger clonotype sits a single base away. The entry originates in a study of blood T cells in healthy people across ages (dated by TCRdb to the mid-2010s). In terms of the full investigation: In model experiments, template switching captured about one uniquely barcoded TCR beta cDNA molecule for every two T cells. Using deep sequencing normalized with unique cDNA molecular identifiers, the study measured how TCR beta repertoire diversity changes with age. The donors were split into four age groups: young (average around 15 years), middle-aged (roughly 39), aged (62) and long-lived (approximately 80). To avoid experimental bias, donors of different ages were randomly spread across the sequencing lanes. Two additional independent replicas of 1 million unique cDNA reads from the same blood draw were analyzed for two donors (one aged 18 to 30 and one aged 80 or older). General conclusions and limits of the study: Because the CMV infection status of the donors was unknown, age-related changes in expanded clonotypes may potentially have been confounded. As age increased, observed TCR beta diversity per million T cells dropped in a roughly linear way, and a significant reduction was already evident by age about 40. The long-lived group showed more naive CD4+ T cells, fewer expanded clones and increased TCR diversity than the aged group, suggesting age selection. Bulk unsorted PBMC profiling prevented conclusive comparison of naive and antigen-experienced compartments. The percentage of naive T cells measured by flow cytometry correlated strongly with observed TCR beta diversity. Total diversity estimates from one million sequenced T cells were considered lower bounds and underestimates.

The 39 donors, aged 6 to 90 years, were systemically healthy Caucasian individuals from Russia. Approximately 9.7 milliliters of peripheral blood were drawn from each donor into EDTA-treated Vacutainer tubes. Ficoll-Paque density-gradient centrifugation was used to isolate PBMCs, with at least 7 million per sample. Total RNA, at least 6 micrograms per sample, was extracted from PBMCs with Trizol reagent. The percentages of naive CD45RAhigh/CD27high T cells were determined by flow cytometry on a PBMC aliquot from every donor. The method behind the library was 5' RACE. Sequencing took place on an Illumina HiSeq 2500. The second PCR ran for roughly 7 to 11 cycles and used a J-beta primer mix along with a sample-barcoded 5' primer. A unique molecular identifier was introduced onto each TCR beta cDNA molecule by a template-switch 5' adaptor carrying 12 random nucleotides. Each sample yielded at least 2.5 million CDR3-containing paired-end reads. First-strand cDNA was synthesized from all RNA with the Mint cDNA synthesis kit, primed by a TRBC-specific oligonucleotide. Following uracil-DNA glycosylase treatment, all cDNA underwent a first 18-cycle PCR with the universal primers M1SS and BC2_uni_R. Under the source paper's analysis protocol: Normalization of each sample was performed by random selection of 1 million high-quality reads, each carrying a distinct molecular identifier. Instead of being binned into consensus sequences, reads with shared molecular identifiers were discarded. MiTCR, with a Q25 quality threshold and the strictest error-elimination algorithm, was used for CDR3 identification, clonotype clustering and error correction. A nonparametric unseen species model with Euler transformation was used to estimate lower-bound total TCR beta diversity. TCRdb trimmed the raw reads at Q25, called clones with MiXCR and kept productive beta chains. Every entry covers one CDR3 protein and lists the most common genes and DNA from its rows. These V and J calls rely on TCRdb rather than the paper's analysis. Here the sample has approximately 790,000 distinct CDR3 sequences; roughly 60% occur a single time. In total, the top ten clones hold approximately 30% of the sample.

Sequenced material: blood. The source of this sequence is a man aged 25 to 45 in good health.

CDR3 sequence: CASSEKGYNEQFF. The DNA reads as follows: TGTGCCAGCAGCGAAAAAGGTTACAATGAGCAGTTCTTC. The chain joins TRBV12-3 or TRBV12-4 to TRBJ2-1, with the D gene call left open. Trimming costs V 6 bases and J 4 bases, and their ends lie 10 bases apart. Reading from cysteine to phenylalanine, the CDR3 counts 13 amino acids. Here the CDR3 DNA is all that survives: 39 bases in frame from base 1.